Each of the 22 T cell receptor beta chains below was sequenced from the same sample in a study of T cell repertoires in cytomegalovirus infection. TCRdb redid the calling of the reads with MiXCR, one entry per CDR3 protein. The sample yields 250,000 to 350,000 distinct CDR3 sequences, about 23% seen once. Input material: PBMCs. All receptors come from a human donor in good health (CMV status not recorded). Some clones in this sample may be carry-over from other donors' samples.

V gene TRBV5-1 combines with J gene TRBJ2-5; D might be TRBD2 (5 bases). V gave up 2 bases and J gave up 5 bases, with 13 bases separating them. Per germline, CDR1 SGHRS and CDR2 YFSETQ. The CDR3 is 14 residues long. DNA of the CDR3: TGCGCCAGCAGCTTTGTCGAGGGATCGGAGACCCAGTACTTC. Its translation: CASSFVEGSETQYF.

The V call is TRBV7-2, the J call TRBJ1-4; 9 nucleotides align to TRBD1. The germline V gene has CDR1 SGHTA and CDR2 FQGNSA. The V gene end was trimmed by 5 bases and the J gene end by 8 bases; junction bases not matched to a gene: 6. This CDR3 has 14 amino acids. This CDR3 is CASSRDRDGEKLFF. CDR3 in DNA: TGTGCCAGCAGCAGGGACAGGGACGGGGAAAAACTGTTTTTT.

V and J are TRBV6-6 and TRBJ2-4; a possible D gene is TRBD1 (6 bases). V lost 6 bases and J lost 4, with 13 bases in between. The CDR3 sequence is 14 residues long. Germline V gene sequence: CDR1 MNHNY, CDR2 SVGAGI (reference sequence). The CDR3 DNA reads TGTGCCAGCAGCACAGGGAACCTTAAAAACATTCAGTACTTC. Protein: CASSTGNLKNIQYF.

The gene calls are TRBV5-6 and TRBJ1-2; the D gene is possibly TRBD1 (6 bases). Germline V gene data show CDR1 as SGHDT and CDR2 as YYEEEE. Trimming pared 0 bases from V and 4 bases from J, leaving 10 bases between. This CDR3 is built from 14 residues. The chain's CDR3 is CASSLDRVIYGYTF. CDR3 sequence (DNA): TGTGCCAGCAGCTTGGACAGGGTGATCTATGGCTACACCTTC. The entire variable domain, with the rest obtained from reference TRBV5-6 and TRBJ1-2, is as follows: DAGVTQSPTHLIKTRGQQVTLRCSPKSGHDTVSWYQQALGQGPQFIFQYYEEEERQRGNFPDRFSGHQFPNYSSELNVNALLLGDSALYLCASSLDRVIYGYTFGSGTRLTVV.

This clonotype appeared many times. The V gene is TRBV7-2, the J gene TRBJ2-2; D remains unclear. The CDR3 is 13 amino acids. V dropped 5 bases and J dropped 3 bases, with 7 bases sitting between them. Germline values: CDR1 SGHTA, CDR2 FQGNSA. The CDR3 nucleotides are TGTGCCAGCAGCGGGTTTTACACCGGGGAGCTGTTTTTT. Translation: CASSGFYTGELFF.

The J gene is TRBJ2-7, the V gene TRBV28; D may be TRBD2 (6 bases). Germline loops: CDR1 MDHEN, CDR2 SYDVKM. The CDR3 covers 15 residues. V lost 2 bases and J lost 1, with 12 bases in between. The CDR3 sequence: CASSLEGGYSYEQYF. CDR3 sequence (DNA): TGTGCCAGCAGTTTAGAGGGAGGATATTCCTACGAGCAGTACTTC.

Here the CDR3 DNA reads TGCGCCAGCAGTCAGTCCTGTTATCGCACCCTCTACGAGCAGTACTTC. It specifies CASSQSCYRTLYEQYF. The chain employs TRBV23-1 and TRBJ2-7; D remains ambiguous. TRBV23-1 is designated an ORF whose function remains uncertain. V lost 3 bases, J lost 3 bases, and 18 bases lay in between. The CDR3 has 16 residues.

This rearrangement joins TRBV7-6 to TRBJ1-1; D is uncertain. V gave up 4 bases and J gave up 4 bases, with 19 bases separating them. The germline gives CDR1 SGHVS, CDR2 FNYEAQ. The CDR3 contains 16 residues. The chain's CDR3 is CASSSRTGFSGTEAFF. CDR3 DNA sequence: TGTGCCAGCAGCTCTCGTACGGGATTCTCGGGCACTGAAGCTTTCTTT.

There are a few counts of this clonotype. The rearrangement joins TRBV20-1 to TRBJ1-6; D is uncertain. Germline CDR1 DFQATT, CDR2 SNEGSKA (reference sequence). Between the trimmed V and J ends, which lost 0 bases and 0 bases, there was a span of 12 bases. The CDR3 sequence is 17 residues long. The CDR3 here is CSARERIQSSYNSPLHF. The CDR3 DNA follows: TGCAGTGCTAGAGAAAGGATACAGAGCTCCTATAATTCACCCCTCCACTTT.

In this sample, this clonotype turned up a few times. The V call is TRBV20-1, the J call TRBJ2-3; the D is unclear. Per germline, CDR1 DFQATT and CDR2 SNEGSKA (reference sequence). This CDR3 region has 13 residues. Trimming shortened V by 2 bases and J by 1 base, and 7 bases separated the two germline ends. CDR3 region: CSARISGTDTQYF. In nucleotides, the CDR3 is TGCAGTGCTAGAATTTCGGGCACAGATACGCAGTATTTT.

In this sample, this clonotype turned up a few times. The CDR3 sequence: CASGREGPRDTQYF. The CDR3, as DNA: TGTGCCAGCGGGCGGGAGGGCCCCCGGGATACGCAGTATTTT. The gene calls are TRBV6-1 and TRBJ2-3, with TRBD2 matching over 9 bases. Losses at the gene ends were 8 bases for V and 6 bases for J; bases not matched to a gene: 9. Germline V gene sequence: CDR1 MNHNS, CDR2 SASEGT. CDR3 length: 14 residues.

CDR3 sequence reads: CASSFMTGGNSPLHF. DNA for the CDR3: TGTGCCAGCAGCTTTATGACAGGGGGAAATTCACCCCTCCACTTT. The chain has TRBV5-4 and TRBJ1-6; 9 bases map to TRBD1. V was clipped by 2 bases and J by 7 bases; unmatched bases: 4. Germline CDR1 and CDR2: SGHNT and YYREEE (reference sequence). CDR3 length: 15 amino acids.

This clonotype has a handful of counts. The chain has TRBV12-3 or TRBV12-4 and TRBJ2-3; D not certain. This CDR3 has 12 amino acids. V was trimmed by 2 bases and J by 4 bases, leaving 4 bases between them. CDR3 coding DNA: TGTGCCAGCAGTTTACATTCAGATACGCAGTATTTT. Its translation is CASSLHSDTQYF.

This rearrangement joins TRBV10-3 to TRBJ2-7; 8 bases are a match to TRBD1. Looked up from germline, CDR1 is ENHRY and CDR2 is SYGVKD. After removal of 10 bases from V and 9 bases from J, the junction contained 23 bases not matched to a gene. The CDR3 runs 16 residues. This CDR3 is CATARREGQVRGWQYF. In DNA, the CDR3 is TGTGCCACCGCCCGTCGTGAGGGACAGGTCCGGGGTTGGCAGTACTTC.

This clonotype came up a few times. The chain joins TRBV19 to TRBJ2-1, with 8 nucleotides matching TRBD1. The CDR3 is 16 residues long. With V trimmed by 5 bases and J by 5 bases, 11 bases remained unmatched. Germline CDR1 is LNHDA and CDR2 is SQIVND (reference sequence). The CDR3 loop reads CASSPWGRGRNNEQFF. The CDR3 nucleotides read TGTGCCAGTAGTCCTTGGGGCAGGGGGCGCAACAATGAGCAGTTCTTC.

There are a few counts of this clonotype. J is TRBJ2-7 and V is TRBV7-9; D unresolved. The CDR3 contains 14 residues. V shed 3 bases and J shed 3 bases, with 12 bases lying between them. Germline CDR1 is SEHNR and CDR2 is FQNEAQ (reference sequence). The CDR3 bases are TGTGCCAGCAGCTTCGGGCAGAAGATCTACGAGCAGTACTTC. Amino acids: CASSFGQKIYEQYF.

This chain uses TRBV5-6 with TRBJ2-7; 7 bases fit TRBD1. V was clipped by 4 bases and J by 2 bases; unmatched bases: 6. This CDR3 region has 14 residues. Germline loops: CDR1 SGHDT, CDR2 YYEEEE. The CDR3 region is CASSPGQRTYEQYF. In nucleotides, the CDR3 is TGTGCCAGCAGCCCGGGACAGAGAACCTACGAGCAGTACTTC. The variable domain in full, completed from reference TRBV5-6 and TRBJ2-7, reads DAGVTQSPTHLIKTRGQQVTLRCSPKSGHDTVSWYQQALGQGPQFIFQYYEEEERQRGNFPDRFSGHQFPNYSSELNVNALLLGDSALYLCASSPGQRTYEQYFGPGTRLTVT.

V gene TRBV6-1 combines with J gene TRBJ2-1; 10 bases agree with TRBD2. In germline, CDR1 is MNHNS, CDR2 SASEGT. The CDR3 extends over 14 amino acids. V trimming: 5 bases; J trimming: 11 bases; junction bases outside the gene matches: 9. CDR3 sequence (DNA): TGTGCCAGCAGTCCTTCGACTAGCGGGCAGAAGCAGTTCTTC. Translating it yields CASSPSTSGQKQFF.

The CDR3 nucleotides are TGTGCCTGGAGTCCAGGGGTGGCCGATACGCAGTATTTT. Its protein is CAWSPGVADTQYF. J is TRBJ2-3 and V is TRBV30, with D possibly matching TRBD1 (6 bases). Trimming cost V 2 bases and J 6 bases, with 12 bases left between them. The CDR3 totals 13 residues. In germline, CDR1 is GTSNPN, CDR2 SVGIG (reference sequence).

The V and J genes are TRBV24-1 and TRBJ2-5; unclear D gene. The CDR3 covers 14 residues. Deletions cut 4 bases from V and 4 bases from J, with 12 bases between. CDR1 is KGHDR and CDR2 is SFDVKD in the germline V gene. The CDR3 bases are TGTGCCACCAGTGACCCCGGCGGAAGAGAGACCCAGTACTTC. It specifies CATSDPGGRETQYF.

The chain combines TRBV19 with TRBJ2-2; D gene ambiguous. The CDR3 is 12 residues long. The V gene lost 9 bases and the J gene lost 5 bases, with 10 bases spanning the gap. Germline loops: CDR1 LNHDA, CDR2 SQIVND (reference sequence). CDR3 residues: CASGTGTGELFF. The CDR3 DNA reads TGTGCCAGCGGTACCGGGACCGGGGAGCTGTTTTTT.

This clonotype was recorded many times. The chain couples TRBV7-2 to TRBJ2-3; D remains ambiguous. V was clipped by 4 bases and J by 5 bases, with 7 bases between them. Germline V gene sequence: CDR1 SGHTA, CDR2 FQGNSA. CDR3 length equals 12 residues. Written as DNA, the CDR3 is TGTGCCAGCAGCTGGACCCGAGATACGCAGTATTTT. It translates to CASSWTRDTQYF.